This T cell receptor beta chain derives from a study of post-analysis software for immune sequencing data. Points from the study as a whole: Controls had lower frequencies than patients of about 5 TRBV segments, which included TRBV5-6, TRBV5-1 and TRBV20-1.

Unique molecular identifiers featured in each of the TCR beta cDNA libraries. Via MiXCR, TCRdb re-called the PCR reads, giving one row per CDR3 protein. The table lists 650,000 to 900,000 distinct CDR3 sequences, approximately 44% of them singletons, with 4.9% in the top ten. Between the trimmed V and J ends, which lost 0 bases and 2 bases, there was a span of 13 bases. CDR1 SGHDT and CDR2 YYEEEE come from the germline V gene. CDR3 length equals 16 residues. This clonotype was observed a handful of times. The antigen is unknown. The sequenced sample was blood. The rearrangement links TRBV5-6 to TRBJ2-3; a weak D match, TRBD2 (6 bases). This TCR came from a girl aged 10 to 17 with multiple sclerosis. In nucleotides, the CDR3 is TGTGCCAGCAGCTTGGCCGGGGTAGCGGACACAGATACGCAGTATTTT. Residues: CASSLAGVADTDTQYF.